This T cell receptor (beta chain) originates from a study of T-cell reconstitution after alpha-beta-depleted transplantation in children. This CDR3 has 15 residues. Trimming stripped 6 bases from V and 2 bases from J, with 15 bases between. The germline V gene has CDR1 MDHEN and CDR2 SYDVKM. This clonotype has at least ten counts. This sample's TCRbeta library carried unique molecular identifier barcodes. MiXCR, applied by TCRdb to the PCR reads, yields one record per CDR3 protein. Of approximately 350,000 distinct CDR3 sequences in the sample, 10% to 13% are singletons; the top ten hold approximately 2.3%.

The V gene is TRBV28, the J gene TRBJ2-3; TRBD1 might be the D (7 bases). This sequence was found in a human donor who donated a stem cell graft to a child with acute lymphoblastic leukemia. The sample here was PBMCs from the stem cell graft donor, taken from the stem cell graft. The DNA of the CDR3 is TGTGCCAGCAGCCGGGAGACAGGGCTCACAGATACGCAGTATTTT. Encoded protein: CASSRETGLTDTQYF.